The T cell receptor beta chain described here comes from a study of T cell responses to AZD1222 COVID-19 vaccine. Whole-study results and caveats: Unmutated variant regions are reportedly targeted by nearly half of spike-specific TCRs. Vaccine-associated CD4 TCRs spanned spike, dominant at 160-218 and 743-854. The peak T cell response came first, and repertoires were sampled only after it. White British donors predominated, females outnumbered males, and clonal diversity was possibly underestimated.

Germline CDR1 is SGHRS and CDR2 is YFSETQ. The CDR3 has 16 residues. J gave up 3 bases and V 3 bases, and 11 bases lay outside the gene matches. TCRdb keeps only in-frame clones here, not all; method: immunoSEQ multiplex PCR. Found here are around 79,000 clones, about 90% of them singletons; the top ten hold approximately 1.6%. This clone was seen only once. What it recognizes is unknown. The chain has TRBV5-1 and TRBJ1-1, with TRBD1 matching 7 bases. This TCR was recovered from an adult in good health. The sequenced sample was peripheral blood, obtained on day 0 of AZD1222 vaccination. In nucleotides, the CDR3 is TGCGCCAGCAGCTCTACAGGGGAACGTGTGGACACTGAAGCTTTCTTT. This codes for CASSSTGERVDTEAFF.